These 21 T cell receptor beta chains were all obtained from the same sample, sequenced in a study of T cells expressing NK-cell markers. Each CDR3 protein gets one entry in TCRdb, which reprocessed the 5' RACE reads and gives no DNA. The sample has 350,000 to 400,000 distinct CDR3 sequences, and its top ten clones hold roughly 10%. The sequenced sample consisted of blood T cells: a sorted CD56 or NKG2C T cell subset, CD4+ or CD8+ T cells, or bulk PBMC T cells (not recorded which). Every receptor here comes from a woman aged 45-59 years in good health.

The CDR3 reads CAISRGGNEQFF. The chain links TRBV10-3 to TRBJ2-1; no DNA is available, so the TRBD2 call from TCRdb remains unchecked. This CDR3 has 12 amino acids. Germline CDR1 reads ENHRY; CDR2 reads SYGVKD.

J is TRBJ1-1 and V is TRBV9. CDR1 and CDR2 from the germline V gene are SGDLS and YYNGEE. The CDR3 totals 14 residues. The CDR3 region is CASSVDPSDTEAFF.

The chain recombines TRBV3-1 with TRBJ2-4; TCRdb's D call of TRBD2 is untestable without DNA. This CDR3 has 17 amino acids. The V gene's germline CDR1 is LGHDT and CDR2 YNNKEL (reference sequence). The CDR3: CASSQAGVGTSKNIQYF.

V usage is TRBV27 and J usage is TRBJ1-2; TCRdb returns TRBD1, unconfirmable since there is no DNA. The germline CDR1 and CDR2 sequences are MNHEY and SMNVEV (reference sequence). The CDR3 runs to 15 residues. The CDR3: CASSFGAGANYGYTF.

The chain uses TRBV7-2 and TRBJ2-1; TCRdb lists TRBD1, though no DNA is available to test this call. This CDR3 is 15 amino acids long. Germline V gene data show CDR1 as SGHTA and CDR2 as FQGNSA. This CDR3 is CASSRSGQRQNEQFF.

The chain joins TRBV12-3 or TRBV12-4 to TRBJ1-2; TCRdb outputs TRBD1, but without DNA this stays unchecked. CDR3 size: 14 residues. The CDR3 sequence: CASRRQGEVYGYTF.

The CDR3 sequence: CASRRIDIGDSPLHF. The J gene is TRBJ1-6, the V gene TRBV3-1. This CDR3 is 15 amino acids long. The germline V gene encodes CDR1 LGHDT and CDR2 YNNKEL (reference sequence).

The chain recombines TRBV10-2 with TRBJ1-2; TCRdb gives TRBD1 as the D gene, but with no DNA this cannot be confirmed. CDR3 length: 15 residues. CDR1 and CDR2 from the germline V gene are WSHSY and SAAADI. The CDR3 region is CASSVRTGPDGNYTF.

This chain uses TRBV12-3 or TRBV12-4 with TRBJ2-3; TCRdb indicates TRBD1, and absent DNA this call remains unverified. CDR3 length: 14 amino acids. CDR3 amino acids: CASRAPKHSDTQYF.

This chain joins TRBV5-1 and TRBJ2-7; TCRdb names TRBD1, which stays unverified in the absence of DNA. CDR1 and CDR2 from the germline V gene are SGHRS and YFSETQ. The CDR3 loop spans 14 amino acids. The CDR3 region is CASSLGTGRNEQYF.

The chain combines TRBV24-1 with TRBJ2-1; TCRdb returns TRBD1, unconfirmable since there is no DNA. This CDR3 is built from 16 residues. Germline lookup yields CDR1 KGHDR and CDR2 SFDVKD. Here the CDR3 reads CATSDLGGQGDNEQFF.

The chain carries TRBV10-3 and TRBJ1-4; TCRdb picks TRBD1, but there is no DNA to check that call. The germline V gene has CDR1 ENHRY and CDR2 SYGVKD. The CDR3 is 15 residues long. The CDR3 is CASRTGGGDDEKLFF.

J is TRBJ2-1 and V is TRBV11-3; TCRdb lists TRBD1, though no DNA is available to test this call. Germline CDR1 is SGHNT and CDR2 is YENEEA. CDR3 length: 16 amino acids. The CDR3: CASSLGGTFQRDEQFF.

This rearrangement joins TRBV7-2 to TRBJ2-1; the TCRdb D gene call, TRBD2, has no DNA to confirm it. This CDR3 spans 15 amino acids. Germline V gives CDR1 SGHTA, CDR2 FQGNSA. The CDR3 sequence: CASQPGGLAFNEQFF.

The V gene is TRBV20-1, the J gene TRBJ2-3; the D call from TCRdb, TRBD2, cannot be confirmed without DNA. CDR3 size: 15 residues. Germline-derived CDR1 and CDR2 are DFQATT and SNEGSKA (reference sequence). The CDR3 region is CSAEVSGRASYTQYF.

The chain combines TRBV20-1 with TRBJ1-6; TCRdb designates TRBD1, a call that cannot be tested without DNA. The CDR3 consists of 16 residues. The V gene's germline CDR1 is DFQATT and CDR2 SNEGSKA (reference sequence). The CDR3: CSATGRGDRGIGPLHF.

The J gene is TRBJ1-6, the V gene TRBV28; the TRBD1 assignment by TCRdb is unverifiable without DNA. The CDR3 spans 14 residues. From germline, CDR1 is MDHEN and CDR2 SYDVKM. The CDR3 here is CASNPGQNNSPLHF.

V and J are TRBV5-1 and TRBJ1-6; TCRdb reports TRBD1, a call that lacks DNA to check it against. Germline CDR1 reads SGHRS; CDR2 reads YFSETQ. CDR3 length: 16 amino acids. CDR3 residues: CASGQTGSSYNSPLHF.

J is TRBJ2-5 and V is TRBV29-1. The CDR3 covers 11 residues. In germline, CDR1 is SQVTM, CDR2 ANQGSEA. The CDR3 region is CSVGAKKTQYF.

The V call is TRBV6-6, the J call TRBJ2-4; TCRdb indicates TRBD2, and absent DNA this call remains unverified. Germline-derived CDR1 and CDR2 are MNHNY and SVGAGI (reference sequence). The CDR3 has 16 amino acids. The CDR3 sequence is CATWLEAGLAKNIQYF.

The gene calls are TRBV12-3 or TRBV12-4 and TRBJ2-1; with no DNA, the TCRdb D assignment of TRBD2 cannot be verified. The CDR3 sequence is 16 residues long. The CDR3: CASRRTSGSSYNEQFF.